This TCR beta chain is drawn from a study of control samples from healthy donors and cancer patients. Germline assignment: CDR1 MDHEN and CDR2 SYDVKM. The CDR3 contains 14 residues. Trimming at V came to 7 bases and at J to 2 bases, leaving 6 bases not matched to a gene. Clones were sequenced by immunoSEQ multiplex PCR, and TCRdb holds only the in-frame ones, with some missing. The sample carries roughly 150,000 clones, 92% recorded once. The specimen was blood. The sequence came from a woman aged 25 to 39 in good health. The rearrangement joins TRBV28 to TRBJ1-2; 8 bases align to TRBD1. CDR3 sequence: CASTGQGRNYGYTF. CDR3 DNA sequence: TGTGCCAGCACTGGACAGGGACGGAACTATGGCTACACCTTC.